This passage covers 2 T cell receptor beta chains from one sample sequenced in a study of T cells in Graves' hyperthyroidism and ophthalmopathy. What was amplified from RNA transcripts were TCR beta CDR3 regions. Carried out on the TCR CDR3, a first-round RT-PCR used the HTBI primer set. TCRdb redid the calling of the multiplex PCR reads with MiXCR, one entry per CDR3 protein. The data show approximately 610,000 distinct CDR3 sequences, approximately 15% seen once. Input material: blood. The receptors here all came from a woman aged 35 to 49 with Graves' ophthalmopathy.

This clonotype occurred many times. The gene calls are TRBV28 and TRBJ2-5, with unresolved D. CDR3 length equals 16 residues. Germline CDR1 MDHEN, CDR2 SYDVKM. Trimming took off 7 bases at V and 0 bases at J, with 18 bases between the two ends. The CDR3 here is CASNLFGPSYQETQYF. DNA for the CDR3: TGTGCCAGCAACCTCTTTGGCCCATCTTACCAAGAGACCCAGTACTTC.

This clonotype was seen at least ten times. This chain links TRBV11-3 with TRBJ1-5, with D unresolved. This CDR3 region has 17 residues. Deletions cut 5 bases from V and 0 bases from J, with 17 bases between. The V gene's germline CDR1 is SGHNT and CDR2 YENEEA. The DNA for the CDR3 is TGTGCCAGCAGCCCCGAGGACTTTTACGTTAGCAATCAGCCCCAGCATTTT. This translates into CASSPEDFYVSNQPQHF.